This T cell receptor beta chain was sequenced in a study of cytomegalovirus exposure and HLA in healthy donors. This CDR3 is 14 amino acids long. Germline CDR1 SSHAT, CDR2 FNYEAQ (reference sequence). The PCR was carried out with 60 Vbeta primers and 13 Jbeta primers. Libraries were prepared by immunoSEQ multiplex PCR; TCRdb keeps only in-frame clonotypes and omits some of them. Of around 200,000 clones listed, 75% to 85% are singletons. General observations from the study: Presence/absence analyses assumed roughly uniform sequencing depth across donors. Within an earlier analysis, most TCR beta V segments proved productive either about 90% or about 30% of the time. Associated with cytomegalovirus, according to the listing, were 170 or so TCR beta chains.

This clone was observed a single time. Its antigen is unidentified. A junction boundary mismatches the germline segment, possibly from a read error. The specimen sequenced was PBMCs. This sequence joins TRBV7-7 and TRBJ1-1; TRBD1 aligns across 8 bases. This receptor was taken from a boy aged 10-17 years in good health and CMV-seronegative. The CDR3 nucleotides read TGTGCTAGCAGCCAATTAACAGGGGGTACTGAAGCTTTCTTT. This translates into CASSQLTGGTEAFF.